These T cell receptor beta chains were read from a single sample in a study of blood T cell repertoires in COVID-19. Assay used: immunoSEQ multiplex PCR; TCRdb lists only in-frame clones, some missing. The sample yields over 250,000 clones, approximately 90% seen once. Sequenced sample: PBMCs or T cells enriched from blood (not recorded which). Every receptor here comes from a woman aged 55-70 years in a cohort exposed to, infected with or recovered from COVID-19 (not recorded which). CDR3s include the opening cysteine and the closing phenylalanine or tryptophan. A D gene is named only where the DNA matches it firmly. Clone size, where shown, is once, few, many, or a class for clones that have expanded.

DNA: TGTGCCAGCAACTTACTAGCGGGCACAGATACGCAGTATTTT
CDR3: CASNLLAGTDTQYF
V: TRBV2
D: TRBD2
J: TRBJ2-3
size: -

DNA: TGTGCCACCAGCAGAGGAAAGACTAGCGGGGACAATGAGCAGTTCTTC
CDR3: CATSRGKTSGDNEQFF
V: TRBV15
D: TRBD2
J: TRBJ2-1
size: -

DNA: TGTGCCAGCAGCCGTAGGACTAGCGGGCCCTACAATGAGCAGTTCTTC
CDR3: CASSRRTSGPYNEQFF
V: TRBV3-1/TRBV3-2
D: TRBD2
J: TRBJ2-1
size: -

DNA: TGTGCCAGCAGCTTAAACAGAGATCAGCCCCAGCATTTT
CDR3: CASSLNRDQPQHF
V: TRBV7-3
D: -
J: TRBJ1-5
size: -

DNA: TGTGCCAGCAGCAACCGTAGCGGGCACAATGAGCAGTTCTTC
CDR3: CASSNRSGHNEQFF
V: TRBV3-1/TRBV3-2
D: TRBD2
J: TRBJ2-1
size: -

DNA: TGTGCCAGCAGCCTCCTCAATGAGCAGTTCTTC
CDR3: CASSLLNEQFF
V: TRBV7-8
D: -
J: TRBJ2-1
size: -

DNA: TGTGCCAGCAGCCTACCCGGGACAGCTTCCTACGAGCAGTACTTC
CDR3: CASSLPGTASYEQYF
V: TRBV11-2
D: TRBD1
J: TRBJ2-7
size: -

DNA: TGCAGCGTCCTTAATCCAGGGTCCACCGGAAACACCATATATTTT
CDR3: CSVLNPGSTGNTIYF
V: TRBV29-1
D: -
J: TRBJ1-3
size: -

DNA: TGTGCCAGCACCCGTACTAGCGGCAATGAGCAGTTCTTC
CDR3: CASTRTSGNEQFF
V: TRBV27
D: TRBD2
J: TRBJ2-1
size: -

DNA: TGTGCCAGTAGTATAGCGGGAGTTAAGACCTACGAGCAGTACTTC
CDR3: CASSIAGVKTYEQYF
V: TRBV19
D: -
J: TRBJ2-7
size: -

DNA: TGTGCCAGCAGCGAAAAGCCCAGGGAGCTAGCGGGACGGAACAATGAGCAGTTCTTC
CDR3: CASSEKPRELAGRNNEQFF
V: TRBV21-1
D: -
J: TRBJ2-1
size: -

DNA: TGTGCCAGCTCCCTTACCCGGTGGGGGGAACGAACAGATACGCAGTATTTT
CDR3: CASSLTRWGERTDTQYF
V: TRBV2
D: -
J: TRBJ2-3
size: -

DNA: TGTGCCAGTAGCCTCGGACAGAGTCGCACCGGGGAGCTGTTTTTT
CDR3: CASSLGQSRTGELFF
V: TRBV19
D: -
J: TRBJ2-2
size: -

DNA: TGTGCTAGCAGCTTAGGGACAGACTACAATGAGCAGTTCTTC
CDR3: CASSLGTDYNEQFF
V: TRBV7-7
D: TRBD1
J: TRBJ2-1
size: -

DNA: TGTGCCAGCAGTTCGTCATGGGGGGAGAACAGGAGGGACATTCAGTACTTC
CDR3: CASSSSWGENRRDIQYF
V: TRBV28
D: -
J: TRBJ2-4
size: -

DNA: TGTGCCAGTAGTTCGACAGGGATAGCTGGCTACACCTTC
CDR3: CASSSTGIAGYTF
V: TRBV19
D: TRBD1
J: TRBJ1-2
size: -

DNA: TGTGCCAGCAGTGAAGCTCTCCGGCGGGGCGCCTACGAGCAGTACTTC
CDR3: CASSEALRRGAYEQYF
V: TRBV2
D: -
J: TRBJ2-7
size: once